The 22 T cell receptor beta chains below all came from one sample that was sequenced in a study of control samples from healthy donors and cancer patients. TCRdb's copy holds only in-frame clones and misses some; the assay was immunoSEQ multiplex PCR. The table lists some 150,000 clones, roughly 94% of them singletons, with approximately 5.7% in the top ten. The sample consisted of blood. These receptors originate from a man aged 35-49 years in good health.

This chain connects TRBV5-1 to TRBJ2-2, with a possible D match to TRBD1 (5 bases). Germline V lookup: CDR1 SGHRS, CDR2 YFSETQ. The CDR3 is 14 residues long. V was shortened by 2 bases and J by 4 bases, with 9 bases between the two germline ends. The CDR3 region has the DNA TGCGCCAGCAGCTTACGACAGATCACCGGGGAGCTGTTTTTT. It specifies CASSLRQITGELFF.

Only one count was recorded for this clone. This chain joins TRBV5-1 and TRBJ2-1; D is uncertain. This CDR3 is 13 amino acids long. Germline values: CDR1 SGHRS, CDR2 YFSETQ. The V gene lost 1 base and the J gene lost 2 bases, with 4 bases spanning the gap. CDR3 DNA sequence: TGCGCCAGCAGCTTGTTAGCCTACAATGAGCAGTTCTTC. Its translation: CASSLLAYNEQFF.

This chain connects TRBV5-6 to TRBJ2-7; D not resolved. The CDR3 runs to 12 residues. The V and J ends lost 0 bases and 5 bases respectively, with 6 bases between them. The germline CDR1 and CDR2 sequences are SGHDT and YYEEEE. The CDR3 DNA follows: TGTGCCAGCAGCTTGGCTGGGAACGAGCAGTACTTC. It specifies CASSLAGNEQYF.

The gene calls are TRBV5-6 and TRBJ2-1; tentative D call: TRBD1 (6 bases). Germline V gene sequence: CDR1 SGHDT, CDR2 YYEEEE. The CDR3 is 16 residues long. The ends were cut back, 8 bases at V and 1 base at J, with 19 bases in the middle. The CDR3 DNA follows: TGTGCCAGTACTCGCTCCGTAAGGGGGTCCTACAATGAGCAGTTCTTC. Translated, it gives CASTRSVRGSYNEQFF.

The J gene is TRBJ1-1, the V gene TRBV19, with TRBD1 matching 7 bases. The CDR3 contains 15 residues. Germline CDR1 and CDR2: LNHDA and SQIVND (reference sequence). V gave up 0 bases and J gave up 4 bases; unmatched junction bases: 5. The DNA for the CDR3 is TGTGCCAGTAGTATAGATACGGCAGGGGGCACTGAAGCTTTCTTT. This sequence encodes CASSIDTAGGTEAFF.

CDR3 bases: TGTGCCAGCAGACATTCAGGGGGCATGGGTCAGCCCCAGCATTTT. It yields the protein CASRHSGGMGQPQHF. The chain carries TRBV28 and TRBJ1-5; 8 nucleotides line up with TRBD1. V was pared by 6 bases and J by 6 bases, with 10 bases of the junction left unmatched. The germline V gene has CDR1 MDHEN and CDR2 SYDVKM. The CDR3 length is 15 residues.

CDR3 sequence: CASSLVWEGRNTEAFF. The CDR3 DNA reads as TGTGCCAGCAGCTTAGTATGGGAGGGAAGGAACACTGAAGCTTTCTTT. The chain uses TRBV11-3 and TRBJ1-1; D unclear. The CDR3 covers 16 residues. V lost 1 base and J 1 base, leaving 13 bases between the germline ends. Germline values: CDR1 SGHNT, CDR2 YENEEA.

This clone was picked up one time. This chain connects TRBV19 to TRBJ1-1, with D uncertain. V shed 7 bases and J shed 1 base, with 4 bases lying between them. The CDR3 runs to 11 residues. Germline V gene data show CDR1 as LNHDA and CDR2 as SQIVND (reference sequence). DNA of the CDR3: TGTGCCAGTACTGAGAACACTGAAGCTTTCTTT. Its translation is CASTENTEAFF.

V usage is TRBV4-3 and J usage is TRBJ2-7, with TRBD1 as a possible D gene (5 bases). V was clipped by 4 bases and J by 3 bases, with 13 bases between them. The CDR3 loop spans 14 amino acids. The germline V gene encodes CDR1 LGHNA and CDR2 YSLEER. The CDR3 DNA reads TGCGCCAGCAGCCCCAGCCCGGACATCTACGAGCAGTACTTC. Its translation is CASSPSPDIYEQYF.

This clone was seen only once. The rearrangement links TRBV6-5 to TRBJ1-4; a weak D match, TRBD1 (5 bases). V dropped 2 bases and J dropped 12 bases, with 13 bases sitting between them. Germline CDR1 MNHEY, CDR2 SVGAGI. This CDR3 comprises 13 residues. The CDR3 sequence: CASSYGRGGELFF. The CDR3 coding sequence is TGTGCCAGCAGTTACGGTCGGGGGGGTGAACTGTTTTTT.

The V gene is TRBV11-2, the J gene TRBJ1-1, with D unresolved. V dropped 6 bases and J dropped 1 base, with 12 bases sitting between them. This CDR3 has 14 amino acids. Germline V gives CDR1 SGHAT, CDR2 FQNNGV. CDR3 DNA: TGTGCCAGCAGTGATTGGGCGGGGAACACTGAAGCTTTCTTT. Its translation: CASSDWAGNTEAFF.

CDR3 loop: CASSTGLAVRSYNEQFF. The CDR3 coding sequence is TGTGCCAGCAGCACGGGACTAGCGGTCCGCTCCTACAATGAGCAGTTCTTC. V and J are TRBV3-1 (or the pseudogene TRBV3-2) and TRBJ2-1; 11 nucleotides agree with TRBD2. The CDR3 loop spans 17 amino acids. Per the germline V gene, CDR1 is LGHDT and CDR2 is YNNKEL (reference sequence). Losses at the gene ends were 5 bases for V and 0 bases for J; bases not matched to a gene: 6.

This clone has a single count. The V call is TRBV15, the J call TRBJ1-2, with D unclear. This CDR3 spans 15 amino acids. Germline V CDR1 and CDR2: LNHNV, YYDKDF (reference sequence). The V end was cut by 5 bases, the J end by 0 bases, with 13 bases between. CDR3 DNA sequence: TGTGCCACCAGCGATAGACGGGATTCTAACTATGGCTACACCTTC. It codes for CATSDRRDSNYGYTF. The whole variable domain, remainder taken from reference TRBV15 and TRBJ1-2, is DAMVIQNPRYQVTQFGKPVTLSCSQTLNHNVMYWYQQKSSQAPKLLFHYYDKDFNNEADTPDNFQSRRPNTSFCFLDIRSPGLGDTAMYLCATSDRRDSNYGYTFGSGTRLTVV.

The rearrangement links TRBV3-1 (or the pseudogene TRBV3-2) to TRBJ1-2; a weak D match, TRBD1 (5 bases). With 4 bases removed from V and 8 bases from J, the gap between germline ends came to 11 bases. CDR1 and CDR2 (germline): LGHDT, YNNKEL (reference sequence). This CDR3 has 12 residues. As DNA, the CDR3 is TGTGCCAGCAGCCCTCCTTGGGGGGGCTACACCTTC. It specifies CASSPPWGGYTF.

V usage is TRBV18 and J usage is TRBJ1-2, with 9 bases fitting TRBD1. This CDR3 comprises 17 residues. Germline trimming cut 5 bases from V and 5 bases from J; bases unmatched to any gene: 15. CDR1 and CDR2 from the germline V gene are KGHSH and LQKENI. CDR3 DNA sequence: TGTGCCAGCTCATCCGTAAGCCTACAGGGGGCGAAATATGGCTACACCTTC. Translating it yields CASSSVSLQGAKYGYTF.

V is TRBV7-6 and J is TRBJ2-7; weak D call: TRBD2 (5 bases). Germline CDR1 SGHVS, CDR2 FNYEAQ. CDR3 size: 16 residues. The V and J ends lost 5 bases and 4 bases respectively, with 21 bases between them. The CDR3 bases are TGTGCCAGCAGCCATCCGCCTTCCCCCCGGGATTACGAGCAGTACTTC. Translated: CASSHPPSPRDYEQYF.

This sequence joins TRBV5-1 and TRBJ2-1, with TRBD2 matching 7 bases. In germline, CDR1 is SGHRS, CDR2 YFSETQ. V was pared by 0 bases and J by 7 bases, with 7 bases of the junction left unmatched. CDR3 length: 15 residues. The CDR3 DNA sequence: TGCGCCAGCAGCTTGGCCTCCGGGGGGTATAATGAGCAGTTCTTC. Amino acids: CASSLASGGYNEQFF. The variable domain in full, with the rest retrieved from reference TRBV5-1 and TRBJ2-1, is KAGVTQTPRYLIKTRGQQVTLSCSPISGHRSVSWYQQTPGQGLQFLFEYFSETQRNKGNFPGRFSGRQFSNSRSEMNVSTLELGDSALYLCASSLASGGYNEQFFGPGTRLTVL.

V gene TRBV11-3 combines with J gene TRBJ2-2; 11 nucleotides agree with TRBD1. This CDR3 has 15 residues. CDR1 and CDR2 from the germline V gene are SGHNT and YENEEA. V was clipped by 10 bases and J by 5 bases; unmatched bases: 9. The CDR3 DNA is TGTGCCACCGGCGGTGGGACAGGGGGTACCGGGGAGCTGTTTTTT. The encoded protein is CATGGGTGGTGELFF.

The chain has TRBV21-1 and TRBJ1-1; TRBD1 is taken as the D call from the table, unchecked against the DNA. TRBV21-1 is recorded as a pseudogene. This CDR3 is built from 16 residues. CDR3 DNA sequence: TGTGCCAGCAGCTTTGGGGTCGGACAGAAAAACACTGAAGCTTTCTTT. Amino acids: CASSFGVGQKNTEAFF.

The chain couples TRBV5-1 to TRBJ2-3; TRBD1 matches 8 bases. Germline V gene lookup returns CDR1 SGHRS and CDR2 YFSETQ. Trimming took 4 bases from V and 2 from J; bases not matched to a gene: 9. The CDR3 extends over 16 amino acids. CDR3 sequence: CASSPRQGQDTDTQYF. The CDR3 DNA reads TGCGCCAGCAGCCCCAGACAGGGGCAGGACACAGATACGCAGTATTTT.

The V and J genes are TRBV13 and TRBJ1-1; D not certain. The CDR3 runs 14 residues. Trimming pared 1 base from V and 1 base from J, leaving 7 bases between. CDR1 is PRHDT and CDR2 is FYEKMQ in the germline V gene (reference sequence). The CDR3 bases are TGTGCCAGCAGCTTAGTAAGAGGGAACACTGAAGCTTTCTTT. As protein: CASSLVRGNTEAFF.

The rearrangement uses TRBV5-1 and TRBJ1-2; D is uncertain. V dropped 0 bases and J dropped 5 bases, with 5 bases sitting between them. The CDR3 contains 12 residues. CDR1 is SGHRS and CDR2 is YFSETQ in the germline V gene. In DNA, the CDR3 is TGCGCCAGCAGCTTGGGGTCTTATGGCTACACCTTC. This codes for CASSLGSYGYTF.